The 7 T cell receptor beta chains below come from one sample, sequenced in a study of blood T cell repertoires in COVID-19. The table came from immunoSEQ multiplex PCR; TCRdb's copy has only in-frame clones and leaves some out. The sample lists approximately 25,000 clones, more than 80% occurring once. Sequencing used peripheral blood. The receptors come from a woman between 70 and 85 years old with COVID-19, enrolled during active disease.

The rearrangement links TRBV7-9 to TRBJ1-5, with D unclear. CDR3 length: 13 amino acids. Germline V CDR1 and CDR2: SEHNR, FQNEAQ (reference sequence). V was shortened by 3 bases and J by 4 bases, with 7 bases between the two germline ends. CDR3 nucleotide sequence: TGTGCCAGCAGCTTCGAGGGTAATCAGCCCCAGCATTTT. Amino acids: CASSFEGNQPQHF.

The V call is TRBV2, the J call TRBJ2-6, with 12 bases lining up with TRBD2. The CDR3 loop spans 17 amino acids. Trimming cost V 6 bases and J 1 base; bases outside gene matches: 4. CDR1 and CDR2 from the germline V gene are SNHLY and FYNNEI. CDR3 sequence reads: CASSGLAGISGANVLTF. CDR3 bases: TGTGCCAGCAGCGGACTAGCGGGAATTTCTGGGGCCAACGTCCTGACTTTC. The whole variable domain, filled in from reference TRBV2 and TRBJ2-6, reads EPEVTQTPSHQVTQMGQEVILRCVPISNHLYFYWYRQILGQKVEFLVSFYNNEISEKSEIFDDQFSVERPDGSNFTLKIRSTKLEDSAMYFCASSGLAGISGANVLTFGAGSRLTVL.

About this clone itself: The junction does not match germline at one end; this may be a read error. The CDR3 bases are TGCAGCGTTGAAGTGGGCACCTACGGGCAGTACTTC. Its protein is CSVEVGTYGQYF. The V call is TRBV29-1, the J call TRBJ2-7; D unresolved. This CDR3 comprises 12 residues. Germline V gene lookup returns CDR1 SQVTM and CDR2 ANQGSEA.

The V gene is TRBV7-2, the J gene TRBJ2-1; D is possibly TRBD2 (5 bases). The V and J ends lost 0 bases and 5 bases respectively, with 8 bases between them. Germline CDR1 and CDR2: SGHTA and FQGNSA. This CDR3 has 14 residues. DNA for the CDR3: TGTGCCAGCAGCTTAGCCCCCGGGGACAATGAGCAGTTCTTC. It yields the protein CASSLAPGDNEQFF.

This rearrangement joins TRBV5-1 to TRBJ1-4, with D possibly matching TRBD1 (6 bases). Trimming stripped 0 bases from V and 4 bases from J, with 10 bases between. The CDR3 runs 15 residues. CDR1 is SGHRS, CDR2 YFSETQ, per germline. The CDR3 loop reads CASSLETGLNEKLFF. The CDR3 region has the DNA TGCGCCAGCAGCTTGGAGACAGGCCTTAATGAAAAACTGTTTTTT.

The chain employs TRBV24-1 and TRBJ2-1; 12 nucleotides line up with TRBD2. The V gene's germline CDR1 is KGHDR and CDR2 SFDVKD. CDR3 length equals 17 residues. The V and J ends lost 4 bases and 3 bases, in that order; junction bases with no gene match: 6. The CDR3, as DNA: TGTGCCACCAGTGAGGGTGGACTAGCGGGGCGCTACAATGAGCAGTTCTTC. This sequence encodes CATSEGGLAGRYNEQFF.

This chain links TRBV7-3 with TRBJ2-1; 9 bases fit TRBD1. CDR1 and CDR2 (germline): SGHTA, FQGTGA. This CDR3 spans 17 amino acids. Trimming took 1 base from V and 9 from J; bases not matched to a gene: 13. CDR3 region: CASSLMALDRGPSEQFF. The CDR3 DNA follows: TGTGCCAGCAGCTTAATGGCGCTGGACAGGGGTCCTAGTGAGCAGTTCTTC.